The rows below give T cell receptor beta chains drawn from one sample of a study of blood T cell repertoires in COVID-19. The assay was immunoSEQ multiplex PCR, and TCRdb's table has in-frame clones only and misses some. The table lists 200,000 to 300,000 clones, around 80% of them singletons. The specimen sequenced was peripheral blood. These receptors all stem from a man in his forties with acute or convalescent COVID-19. The CDR3 runs from the conserved cysteine through the conserved F or W. Each record gives: D gene, clone size, V gene, J gene, CDR3 DNA, CDR3 protein. The D gene is left open where the match is weak. Part of the rows lack a size; the others show once, few, many or a class for expanded clones.

>TRBD2|NA|TRBV5-1|TRBJ2-7
TGCGCCAGCAGCCTTAGCGGGAGCGGCACCTACGAGCAGTACTTC
CASSLSGSGTYEQYF
>NA|NA|TRBV5-8|TRBJ1-2
TGTGCCAGCAGCAAACTCCGGAGGACAGAAGGCTACACCTTC
CASSKLRRTEGYTF
>NA|once|TRBV6-5|TRBJ1-1
TGTGCCAGCGGGGGCACCAGGAACACTGAAGCTTTCTTT
CASGGTRNTEAFF
>NA|NA|TRBV5-6|TRBJ2-1
TGTGCCAGCAGCTCAGGGTACGTTTCCTACAATGAGCAGTTCTTC
CASSSGYVSYNEQFF
>NA|NA|TRBV29-1|TRBJ2-1
TGCAGCGGCGGGACAGAAGATCTCTACAATGAGCAGTTCTTC
CSGGTEDLYNEQFF
>TRBD2|NA|TRBV7-2|TRBJ2-5
TGTGCCAGCAGCTTAGTGGGGACTAAAAAAGAGACCCAGTACTTC
CASSLVGTKKETQYF
>TRBD2|NA|TRBV9|TRBJ2-7
TGTGCCAGCAGCGTAGACTTCGGGACTAGCGGGAGGTACGAGCAGTACTTC
CASSVDFGTSGRYEQYF
>NA|NA|TRBV4-3|TRBJ2-7
TGCGCCAGCAGCTTCGGGCAGGGGACCGACAGGCAGTACTTC
CASSFGQGTDRQYF
>NA|once|TRBV25-1|TRBJ2-7
TGTGCCAGCAGTGAATCTGGCGGGGTCGGTATTGGGGAGCAGTACTTC
CASSESGGVGIGEQYF
>NA|NA|TRBV7-2|TRBJ1-1
TGTGCCAGCAGCTTACTTGGGCTGAACACTGAAGCTTTCTTT
CASSLLGLNTEAFF
>NA|NA|TRBV5-6|TRBJ2-2
TGTGCCAGCAGCTTCGGGGGGAACACCGGGGAGCTGTTTTTT
CASSFGGNTGELFF
>NA|NA|TRBV12-3/TRBV12-4|TRBJ2-1
TGTGCCAGCGTCGGACTGGCATACAATGAGCAGTTCTTC
CASVGLAYNEQFF
>TRBD1|NA|TRBV19|TRBJ2-2
TGTGCCAGTAGTATAGGGGACAGGGGACTCACCGGGGAGCTGTTTTTT
CASSIGDRGLTGELFF
>NA|NA|TRBV27|TRBJ1-3
TGTGCCAGCAGTCCGGGGGGTGGAAACACCATATATTTT
CASSPGGGNTIYF
>NA|NA|TRBV6-5|TRBJ2-7
TGTGCCAGCAGTCCCCGGTACTACGAGCAGTACTTC
CASSPRYYEQYF
>NA|NA|TRBV25-1|TRBJ2-7
TGTGCCAGCAGTCCCTCCAACCGGGGATCCTACGAGCAGTACTTC
CASSPSNRGSYEQYF
>NA|NA|TRBV7-9|TRBJ2-5
TGTGCCAGCAGCCGCGGGACCTGGGGAGAGACCCAGTACTTC
CASSRGTWGETQYF
>NA|few|TRBV27|TRBJ1-2
TGTGCCAGCAGTGCCTGGGACACCAACTATGGCTACACCTTC
CASSAWDTNYGYTF
>NA|NA|TRBV9|TRBJ2-2
TGTGCCAGCAGCGTGGTCCAGGGATTCGTCGGGGAGCTGTTTTTT
CASSVVQGFVGELFF
>NA|NA|TRBV30|TRBJ2-1
TGTGCCTGGAACACTGGGTATAGCGCGGAAAATGAGCAGTTCTTC
CAWNTGYSAENEQFF
>TRBD2|NA|TRBV6-5|TRBJ2-7
TGTGCCAGCACTCGAGCGACTAGCGGCTCCTACGAGCAGTACTTC
CASTRATSGSYEQYF
>TRBD1|once|TRBV9|TRBJ1-3
TGTGCCAGCAGCGCCGGACAGGGGAGGATCGACACCATATATTTT
CASSAGQGRIDTIYF
>NA|NA|TRBV15|TRBJ1-1
TGTGCCACCAGCAGAGAATCGGCAGACAGCAGAGGTAGCGAAGCTTTCTTT
CATSRESADSRGSEAFF
>NA|NA|TRBV7-9|TRBJ1-1
TGTGCCAGCAGCCGCGGAGGGGCGGGGAGAAGGACTGAAGCTTTCTTT
CASSRGGAGRRTEAFF
>TRBD1|NA|TRBV29-1|TRBJ2-1
TGCAGCGTAGGGGGACAGGGTGGTATCGATGAGCAGTTCTTC
CSVGGQGGIDEQFF
>NA|NA|TRBV19|TRBJ1-1
TGTGCCAGTAGGCCTCAGGGCACTGAAGCTTTCTTT
CASRPQGTEAFF
>NA|NA|TRBV4-2|TRBJ1-5
TGTGCCAGCAGCCCCTCAGGGGATCAGCCCCAGCATTTT
CASSPSGDQPQHF
>TRBD2|few|TRBV2|TRBJ2-5
TGTGCCAGCATGGCGGGAGGGCCTACAAAGACCCAGTACTTC
CASMAGGPTKTQYF
>NA|once|TRBV5-8|TRBJ1-1
TGTGCCAGCAGCTTGCAGGGTTCCTCTGAAGCTTTCTTT
CASSLQGSSEAFF
>NA|NA|TRBV7-2|TRBJ1-2
TGTGCCAGCAGCTTAAGGGGGATTATAGATGGCTACACCTTC
CASSLRGIIDGYTF
>NA|once|TRBV6-2/TRBV6-3|TRBJ1-3
TGTGCCAGCAGCCCCCGGGTTAACACCATATATTTT
CASSPRVNTIYF
>TRBD2|NA|TRBV5-4|TRBJ2-5
TGTGCCAGCAGCTCGGGACTAGCGGGAGGTGAAGAGACCCAGTACTTC
CASSSGLAGGEETQYF
>TRBD1|NA|TRBV30|TRBJ1-6
TGTGCCTCCCGGGACAGCGATAATTCACCCCTCCACTTT
CASRDSDNSPLHF
>TRBD2|NA|TRBV4-1|TRBJ2-3
TGCGCCAGCAGTTCTAGCGGGAGCCCAGATACGCAGTATTTT
CASSSSGSPDTQYF
>TRBD2|NA|TRBV3-1/TRBV3-2|TRBJ2-1
TGTGCCAGCAGCCCCGGACTAGCGGGGGAGTCGATTGAGATCTTC
CASSPGLAGESIEIF
>TRBD1|NA|TRBV11-2|TRBJ1-1
TGTGCCAGCAGTCCGGGGGACAGGGAAATCACTGAAGCTTTCTTT
CASSPGDREITEAFF
>NA|NA|TRBV5-1|TRBJ1-4
TGCGCCAGCCGAACAGGGCCAACTAATGAAAAACTGTTTTTT
CASRTGPTNEKLFF
>TRBD1|NA|TRBV2|TRBJ1-5
TGTGCCAGCAGTCAACAGGGGGCCGCTGGACAGCCCCAGCATTTT
CASSQQGAAGQPQHF
>NA|NA|TRBV6-2/TRBV6-3|TRBJ1-1
TGTGCCAGCAGTTATGGAGGTAGGGAAGCTTTCTTT
CASSYGGREAFF
>NA|NA|TRBV6-1|TRBJ1-1
TGTGCCAGCAGTGACGAGGACAGCCGGAACACTGAAGCTTTCTTT
CASSDEDSRNTEAFF
>NA|NA|TRBV30|TRBJ1-6
TGTGCCTGGAGAAGGGAAGGGGTCAGTAATTCACCCCTCCACTTT
CAWRREGVSNSPLHF
>NA|few|TRBV6-5|TRBJ1-2
TGTGCCAGCAGGACGGGACTGCCAGGGAACTATGGCTACACCTTC
CASRTGLPGNYGYTF
>TRBD1|NA|TRBV18|TRBJ1-2
TGTGCCAGCTCACCACCTGTGACAGGGCTCTATGGCTACACCTTC
CASSPPVTGLYGYTF
>NA|NA|TRBV7-9|TRBJ2-5
TGTGCCAGCAGCCCACCGACAGGAGCAGAGACCCAGTACTTC
CASSPPTGAETQYF
>NA|NA|TRBV4-3|TRBJ2-2
TGCGCCAGCAGCCACCGACAGGACACCGGGGAGCTGTTTTTT
CASSHRQDTGELFF
>TRBD1|NA|TRBV5-4|TRBJ2-2
TGTGCCAGCAGCTCAGGACAGGGCGTCGGGGAGCTGTTTTTT
CASSSGQGVGELFF
>TRBD1|NA|TRBV5-5|TRBJ1-3
TGTGCCAGCAGCTTGGGACAGGGTGAAAACACCATATATTTT
CASSLGQGENTIYF
>TRBD1|NA|TRBV5-1|TRBJ2-1
TGCGCCAGCAGCGCCACGGGACAGGGAATGGTAGATCGCAATGAGCAGTTCTTC
CASSATGQGMVDRNEQFF